This T cell receptor beta chain is from a study of cytomegalovirus exposure and HLA in healthy donors. Primers included in the PCR were 60 Vbeta and 13 Jbeta primers. Measured with immunoSEQ multiplex PCR; TCRdb has only the in-frame clones, and not every one. The sample consists of 150,000 to 200,000 clones, roughly 73% of them appearing once. CDR3 length: 15 amino acids. Unmatched junction bases numbered 14, after V lost 10 bases and J lost 5 bases. The germline V gene encodes CDR1 SGHVS and CDR2 FNYEAQ. This TCR derives from a woman in her 40s in good health and CMV-seropositive. The rearrangement links TRBV7-6 to TRBJ2-3; 8 bases are a match to TRBD2. The specimen sequenced was PBMCs. The CDR3 DNA follows: TGTGCCATCCGAAGAACAGCGGGAGTTGGAGATACGCAGTATTTT. Its translation is CAIRRTAGVGDTQYF.